These 16 T cell receptor beta chains were sequenced from one sample in a study of cytomegalovirus exposure and HLA in healthy donors (dated by TCRdb to the late 2010s). The method behind the library was the immunoSEQ multiplex PCR assay. For the multiplex PCR, a mixture combining 60 forward primers for TCR Vbeta segments and 13 reverse primers for TCR Jbeta segments was used. TCRdb took this table from immuneACCESS and kept in-frame rearrangements with V and J called. Such tables lack part of the clones; where checked against another copy, unresolved V genes explain under half of the gap, and the rest is unexplained. This sample holds under 100,000 clones; less than 75% were observed only once. In total, the top ten clones hold roughly 6% of the sample. Sequenced: PBMCs. The receptors stem from a woman aged 30 to 39 in good health and CMV-seropositive.

The chain links TRBV5-1 to TRBJ1-6; TRBD1 matches at 12 bases. The CDR3 contains 15 residues. V was clipped by 0 bases and J by 9 bases; unmatched bases: 1. Germline V gene lookup returns CDR1 SGHRS and CDR2 YFSETQ. CDR3 loop: CASSLGDRGLSPLHF. DNA of the CDR3: TGCGCCAGCAGCTTGGGGGACAGGGGGCTTTCACCCCTCCACTTT.

The gene calls are TRBV6-1 and TRBJ2-1, with D possibly TRBD2 on 6 matching bases. Trimming shortened V by 6 bases and J by 10 bases, and 16 bases separated the two germline ends. Germline loops: CDR1 MNHNS, CDR2 SASEGT. The CDR3 runs to 13 residues. The CDR3 sequence is CASRTEGLGEQFF. CDR3 nucleotides: TGTGCCAGCAGAACCGAGGGACTGGGCGAGCAGTTCTTC.

This chain joins TRBV11-1 and TRBJ2-3; 12 bases agree with TRBD2. The germline V gene has CDR1 SGHAT and CDR2 FQDESV (reference sequence). Losses at the gene ends were 3 bases for V and 1 base for J; bases not matched to a gene: 5. CDR3 length: 17 residues. CDR3 nucleotides: TGTGCCAGCAGCTTCTATACTAGCGGGGGGCGCACAGATACGCAGTATTTT. Encoded protein: CASSFYTSGGRTDTQYF.

The chain employs TRBV6-5 and TRBJ2-1; TRBD1 matches 8 bases. V dropped 7 bases and J dropped 7; count of bases not matched to a gene: 9. The germline gives CDR1 MNHEY, CDR2 SVGAGI. The CDR3 is made up of 14 amino acids. CDR3 protein: CASTKGQGSNEQFF. The CDR3 DNA reads TGTGCCAGCACCAAAGGACAGGGTTCGAATGAGCAGTTCTTC.

The J gene is TRBJ1-2, the V gene TRBV5-6; a possible D gene is TRBD1 (5 bases). CDR3 length equals 16 residues. V shed 4 bases and J shed 0 bases, with 16 bases lying between them. Germline lookup yields CDR1 SGHDT and CDR2 YYEEEE. For the CDR3, the DNA is TGTGCCAGCAGCCCAGGTCCCGACAGAGCTAACTATGGCTACACCTTC. This translates into CASSPGPDRANYGYTF.

This sequence joins TRBV18 and TRBJ1-6; a possible D gene is TRBD1 (5 bases). V shed 3 bases and J shed 5 bases, with 11 bases lying between them. There are 15 residues in the CDR3. Germline CDR1 is KGHSH and CDR2 is LQKENI. The CDR3 DNA follows: TGTGCCAGCTCACCGACAGATCCAAATAATTCACCCCTCCACTTT. The encoded protein is CASSPTDPNNSPLHF.

This clone was counted between two and nine times. One end of the junction varies from germline; a read error may be responsible. The rearrangement joins TRBV6-5 to TRBJ1-2, with 7 bases matching TRBD1. Germline loops: CDR1 MNHEY, CDR2 SVGAGI. The CDR3 is made up of 12 amino acids. The CDR3 region has the DNA TGTGCCAGCAGTGGGACAGCCTATGGCTACCCCTTC. Translation: CASSGTAYGYPF.

The V gene is TRBV7-8, the J gene TRBJ1-1; 7 nucleotides line up with TRBD1. This CDR3 has 11 amino acids. Germline trimming cut 10 bases from V and 6 bases from J; bases unmatched to any gene: 5. Germline lookup yields CDR1 SGHVS and CDR2 FQNEAQ. The CDR3 sequence: CATRGEAEAFF. CDR3 sequence (DNA): TGTGCCACCAGGGGGGAGGCTGAAGCTTTCTTT.

The chain has TRBV5-1 and TRBJ2-7, with TRBD1 matching 8 bases. With 5 bases clipped from V and 0 bases from J, the junction kept 4 bases outside the gene matches. This CDR3 is 14 amino acids long. CDR1 is SGHRS, CDR2 YFSETQ, per germline. The CDR3 region is CASSLQGDSYEQYF. DNA for the CDR3: TGCGCCAGCAGTTTACAGGGGGACTCCTACGAGCAGTACTTC.

The rearrangement links TRBV5-1 to TRBJ1-2; D might be TRBD1 (6 bases). V lost 0 bases and J 0 bases, leaving 9 bases between the germline ends. CDR3 size: 15 residues. Germline-derived CDR1 and CDR2 are SGHRS and YFSETQ. The CDR3 is CASSLGTATNYGYTF. CDR3 coding DNA: TGCGCCAGCAGCTTGGGGACAGCCACTAACTATGGCTACACCTTC.

V usage is TRBV4-1 and J usage is TRBJ1-2; the D is unclear. V was trimmed by 8 bases and J by 0 bases, leaving 13 bases between them. Per germline, CDR1 MGHRA and CDR2 YSYEKL. CDR3 length equals 14 residues. For the CDR3, the DNA is TGCGCCAGCTTCAGCGGAGCCCCTAACTATGGCTACACCTTC. Protein sequence: CASFSGAPNYGYTF.

In this sample, this clone turned up a few times. The V call is TRBV25-1, the J call TRBJ1-4, with TRBD1 matching over 9 bases. CDR1 and CDR2 (germline): MGHDK, SYGVNS. The CDR3 totals 15 residues. J lost 7 bases, V lost 6 bases, and 9 bases had no gene match. CDR3 sequence reads: CASSPWGQGGEKLFF. CDR3 in DNA: TGTGCCAGCAGCCCCTGGGGACAGGGCGGTGAAAAACTGTTTTTT. Based on the CDR3 plus reference TRBV25-1 and TRBJ1-4, the full variable domain is EADIYQTPRYLVIGTGKKITLECSQTMGHDKMYWYQQDPGMELHLIHYSYGVNSTEKGDLSSESTVSRIRTEHFPLTLESARPSHTSQYLCASSPWGQGGEKLFFGSGTQLSVL.

The chain couples TRBV7-8 to TRBJ1-2, with 7 bases aligning to TRBD1. CDR1 is SGHVS and CDR2 is FQNEAQ in the germline V gene. Losses at the gene ends were 0 bases for V and 6 bases for J; bases not matched to a gene: 1. The CDR3 length is 13 residues. The CDR3, as DNA: TGTGCCAGCAGCTTAGCAGGGGGCGATGGCTACACCTTC. It yields the protein CASSLAGGDGYTF.

This clone was seen once. This chain uses TRBV28 with TRBJ2-7; 9 nucleotides align to TRBD1. This CDR3 spans 16 amino acids. CDR1 and CDR2 (germline): MDHEN, SYDVKM. V lost 4 bases, J lost 5 bases, and 12 bases stayed unmatched. The CDR3 here is CASSSSGTGYRHEQYF. The CDR3 nucleotides read TGTGCCAGCAGTTCCTCCGGGACAGGGTACCGCCACGAGCAGTACTTC.

The chain has TRBV11-3 and TRBJ1-3; D not resolved. The CDR3 is made up of 14 amino acids. V dropped 5 bases and J dropped 0 bases, with 8 bases sitting between them. Germline values: CDR1 SGHNT, CDR2 YENEEA. DNA for the CDR3: TGTGCCAGCAGCCCGGGAGACTCTGGAAACACCATATATTTT. The encoded protein is CASSPGDSGNTIYF.

The J gene is TRBJ1-4, the V gene TRBV9; 7 positions match TRBD1. CDR1 and CDR2 (germline): SGDLS, YYNGEE. The V gene end was trimmed by 2 bases and the J gene end by 2 bases; junction bases not matched to a gene: 6. The length of the CDR3 is 16 residues. CDR3 sequence (DNA): TGTGCCAGCAGCGTGTCAGGGGGAAACACTAATGAAAAACTGTTTTTT. Its translation is CASSVSGGNTNEKLFF.